A selection of T cell receptor beta chains follows, all from one sample in a study of long-term antiretroviral therapy in people with HIV. Libraries were prepared by immunoSEQ multiplex PCR; TCRdb keeps only in-frame clonotypes and omits some of them. The sample holds tens of thousands of clones, around 84% seen once. The input for sequencing was unsorted PBMCs, taken 3 years after starting antiretroviral therapy. Receptors were obtained from a man aged 50 or older with HIV. Each CDR3 is given with its conserved first and last residue. The D gene is left open where the match is weak. The size field is filled for only some rows; it gives once, few, many or a size class.

j_gene,v_gene,d_gene,abundance,CDR3aa,CDR3nt
TRBJ1-1,TRBV11-3,TRBD1,NA,CASSPRQGLNTEAFF,TGTGCCAGCAGCCCTCGACAGGGGTTGAACACTGAAGCTTTCTTT
TRBJ1-1,TRBV19,NA,NA,CASSIQGSNTEAFF,TGTGCCAGTAGTATTCAGGGATCCAACACTGAAGCTTTCTTT
TRBJ1-4,TRBV28,NA,once,CASTEGHRDEKLFF,TGTGCCAGCACTGAGGGGCACAGGGATGAAAAACTGTTTTTT
TRBJ2-6,TRBV2,NA,NA,CASRGGFSGANVLTF,TGTGCCAGCAGGGGGGGATTCTCTGGGGCCAACGTCCTGACTTTC
TRBJ2-7,TRBV6-5,NA,NA,CASSRDINEQYF,TGTGCCAGCAGCCGGGACATCAACGAGCAGTACTTC
TRBJ1-4,TRBV4-3,NA,NA,CASSQDNTGDEKLFF,TGCGCCAGCAGCCAAGATAACACGGGGGATGAAAAACTGTTTTTT
TRBJ1-1,TRBV11-2,NA,NA,CASSLGAGNTEAFF,TGTGCCAGCAGCTTAGGGGCAGGAAACACTGAAGCTTTCTTT
TRBJ1-1,TRBV6-5,NA,NA,CASRFREFYTEAFF,TGTGCCAGCAGGTTTCGCGAGTTTTACACTGAAGCTTTCTTT
TRBJ1-1,TRBV27,NA,NA,CASSSPTDEAFF,TGTGCCAGCAGTTCCCCGACGGATGAAGCTTTCTTT
TRBJ2-5,TRBV9,NA,NA,CASSVGPPGPQETQYF,TGTGCCAGCAGCGTAGGACCACCGGGACCCCAAGAGACCCAGTACTTC
TRBJ2-1,TRBV5-5,NA,NA,CASLSRGINWLGEQFF,TGTGCCAGCCTCTCACGGGGGATTAATTGGTTAGGTGAGCAGTTCTTC
TRBJ2-7,TRBV6-1,TRBD1,NA,CASSVRDRGWGEQYF,TGTGCCAGCAGTGTACGGGACAGGGGGTGGGGGGAGCAGTACTTC
TRBJ2-7,TRBV5-4,NA,few,CASSLGDGFYEQYF,TGTGCCAGCAGCTTGGGGGACGGATTCTACGAGCAGTACTTC
TRBJ2-3,TRBV9,TRBD1,NA,CASNPTGGTDTQYF,TGTGCCAGCAACCCGACAGGGGGCACAGATACGCAGTATTTT
TRBJ1-2,TRBV7-9,NA,medium-sized,CASSFQTSNGYTF,TGTGCCAGCAGCTTTCAAACGTCCAATGGCTACACCTTC
TRBJ1-2,TRBV7-8,NA,NA,CASSPGRGPTNGYTF,TGTGCCAGCAGCCCGGGTCGGGGACCGACGAATGGCTACACCTTC